This T cell receptor (beta chain) was retrieved from a study of beta chain features in type 1 diabetes. General observations from the study: PCR, the amplification step, might favor shorter templates, equally in patients and controls. There was a moderate but significant shortening of TCRB CDR3s in all four CD4+ subsets of Type 1 diabetes patients. Sequencing of cDNA might inflate the share of cells that strongly express TCR.

Germline V gene lookup returns CDR1 GTSNPN and CDR2 SVGIG (reference sequence). V lost 3 bases and J lost 4; bases outside the gene matches: 9. The CDR3 consists of 15 residues. Expressed TCRB transcripts were sequenced because the entire RNA isolate underwent reverse transcription. The data were produced by immunoSEQ multiplex PCR, yet TCRdb's version contains in-frame clones alone and is incomplete. The sample includes about 660,000 clones, over 11% of them seen just once. About this clone itself: As yet, its antigen is unknown.

V and J are TRBV30 and TRBJ1-2, with TRBD1 matching 9 bases. Sequenced material: naive CD4+ T cells from blood. This receptor was identified in a man in his late teens or twenties with type 1 diabetes. CDR3 sequence reads: CAWSGTGSLFYGYTF. The CDR3 bases are TGTGCCTGGAGCGGGACAGGGTCCCTTTTCTATGGCTACACCTTC.